This T cell receptor beta chain was recorded in a study of shared clonotypes between healthy human individuals. General study results and limits: The small donor group covered limited genetic and exposure diversity.

The V end lost 7 bases, the J end lost 0 bases, and 10 bases lay between the germline ends. The CDR3 is made up of 14 amino acids. Germline CDR1 reads MNHNY; CDR2 reads SVGAGI (reference sequence). Bulk PBMC genomic DNA spanned ten immunoSEQ deep plates. The protocol was immunoSEQ multiplex PCR, while the TCRdb copy is restricted to in-frame clones and leaves out a portion. In the table there are more than 450,000 clones, more than 65% of which are singletons. In regard to this clone: Its antigen is undetermined.

The gene calls are TRBV6-6 and TRBJ1-3; D perhaps matches TRBD1 (5 bases). This receptor was taken from a woman aged 40 to 50 in good health. Some clones in this sample may be carry-over from other donors' samples. The sequencing sample was made of PBMCs. The CDR3, as DNA: TGTGCCAGCAACCCAGGGAGCTCTGGAAACACCATATATTTT. Its protein is CASNPGSSGNTIYF.